This T cell receptor beta chain is drawn from a study of Ad26.COV2.S vaccination and SARS-CoV-2 variants. General observations from the study: Placebo and vaccine recipients had non-spike TCR breadth that was similar. Analyses of TCR breadth and depth may have underestimated total T cell responses. Among vaccine recipients, spike-specific TCR breadth exceeded that of placebo recipients.

As for this clone: Its antigen is currently unknown.

Data came from immunoSEQ multiplex PCR; TCRdb stores just in-frame clones and leaves some out. The data contain 350,000 to 450,000 clones, just over 90% of them singletons. Sequenced material: peripheral blood, taken after recovery from COVID-19. This receptor was taken from a human donor who had recovered from COVID-19.

CDR3 sequence reads: CASSYRRTGSGNTIYF. In DNA form, the CDR3 reads TGTGCCAGTAGTTACCGACGGACAGGCTCTGGAAACACCATATATTTT. The chain has TRBV19 and TRBJ1-3, with 7 positions matching TRBD1. V lost 5 bases and J lost 0; bases outside the gene matches: 7. The germline V gene encodes CDR1 LNHDA and CDR2 SQIVND (reference sequence). The CDR3 has 16 amino acids.